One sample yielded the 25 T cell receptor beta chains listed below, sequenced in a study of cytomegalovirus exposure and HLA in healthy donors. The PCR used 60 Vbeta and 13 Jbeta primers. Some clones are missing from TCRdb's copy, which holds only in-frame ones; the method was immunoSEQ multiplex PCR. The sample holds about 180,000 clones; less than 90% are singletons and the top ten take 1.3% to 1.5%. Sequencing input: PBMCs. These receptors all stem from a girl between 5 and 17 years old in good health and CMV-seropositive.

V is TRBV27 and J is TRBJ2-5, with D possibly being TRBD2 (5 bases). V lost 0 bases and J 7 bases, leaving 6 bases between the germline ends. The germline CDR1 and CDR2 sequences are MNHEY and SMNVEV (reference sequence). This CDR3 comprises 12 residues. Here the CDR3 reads CASSLSSGTQYF. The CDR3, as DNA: TGTGCCAGCAGTTTATCGAGCGGGACCCAGTACTTC.

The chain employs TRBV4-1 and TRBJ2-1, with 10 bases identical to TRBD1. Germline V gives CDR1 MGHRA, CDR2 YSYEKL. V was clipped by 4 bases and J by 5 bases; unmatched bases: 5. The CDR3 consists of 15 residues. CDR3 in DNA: TGCGCCAGCAGCCTAAGGACAGGGGGAAACAATGAGCAGTTCTTC. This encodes CASSLRTGGNNEQFF.

CDR3 protein: CAWSSLIWQVDQETQYF. CDR3 nucleotides: TGTGCCTGGAGTTCCTTAATTTGGCAGGTTGACCAAGAGACCCAGTACTTC. The chain has TRBV30 and TRBJ2-5; the D is unclear. Germline CDR1 GTSNPN, CDR2 SVGIG (reference sequence). Deletions cut 2 bases from V and 0 bases from J, with 19 bases between. The length of the CDR3 is 17 residues.

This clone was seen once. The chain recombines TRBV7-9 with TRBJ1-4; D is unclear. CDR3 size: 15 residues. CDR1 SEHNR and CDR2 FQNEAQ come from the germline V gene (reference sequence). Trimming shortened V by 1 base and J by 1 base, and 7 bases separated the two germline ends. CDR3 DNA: TGTGCCAGCAGCTTAGTTTCAGGAACTAATGAAAAACTGTTTTTT. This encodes CASSLVSGTNEKLFF.

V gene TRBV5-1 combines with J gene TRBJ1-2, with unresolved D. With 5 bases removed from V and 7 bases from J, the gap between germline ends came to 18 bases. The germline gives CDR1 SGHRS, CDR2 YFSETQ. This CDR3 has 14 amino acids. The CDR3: CASSSGVDVGGYTF. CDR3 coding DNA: TGCGCCAGCAGTTCCGGGGTCGATGTTGGTGGCTACACCTTC.

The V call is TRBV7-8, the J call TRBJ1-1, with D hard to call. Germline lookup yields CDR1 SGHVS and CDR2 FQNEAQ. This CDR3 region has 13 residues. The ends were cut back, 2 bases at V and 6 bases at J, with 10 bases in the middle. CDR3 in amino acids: CASSLLHRAEAFF. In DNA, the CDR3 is TGTGCCAGCAGCTTATTGCACCGAGCTGAAGCTTTCTTT.

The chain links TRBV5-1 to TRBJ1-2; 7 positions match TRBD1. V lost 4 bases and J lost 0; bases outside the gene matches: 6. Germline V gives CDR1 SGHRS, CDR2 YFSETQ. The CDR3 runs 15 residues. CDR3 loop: CASSAPQGSNYGYTF. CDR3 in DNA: TGCGCCAGCAGCGCGCCACAGGGGTCTAACTATGGCTACACCTTC.

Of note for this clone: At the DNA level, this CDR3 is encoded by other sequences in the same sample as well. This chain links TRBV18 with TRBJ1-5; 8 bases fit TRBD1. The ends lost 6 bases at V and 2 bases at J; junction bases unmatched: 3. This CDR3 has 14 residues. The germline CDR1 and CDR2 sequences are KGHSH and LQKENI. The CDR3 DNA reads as TGTGCCAGCTCCCCGGGACAGGGCAATCAGCCCCAGCATTTT. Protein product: CASSPGQGNQPQHF.

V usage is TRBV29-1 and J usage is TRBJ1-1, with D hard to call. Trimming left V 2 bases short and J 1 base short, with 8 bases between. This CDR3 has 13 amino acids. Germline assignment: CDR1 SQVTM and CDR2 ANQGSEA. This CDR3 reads CSVEIRGNTEAFF. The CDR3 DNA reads TGCAGCGTTGAAATTCGGGGGAACACTGAAGCTTTCTTT.

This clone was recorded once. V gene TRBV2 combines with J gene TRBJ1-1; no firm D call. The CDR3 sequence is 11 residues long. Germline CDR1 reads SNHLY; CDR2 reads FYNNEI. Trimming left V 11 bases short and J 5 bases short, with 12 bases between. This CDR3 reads CAGEDETEAFF. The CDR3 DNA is TGTGCCGGCGAGGATGAGACTGAAGCTTTCTTT.

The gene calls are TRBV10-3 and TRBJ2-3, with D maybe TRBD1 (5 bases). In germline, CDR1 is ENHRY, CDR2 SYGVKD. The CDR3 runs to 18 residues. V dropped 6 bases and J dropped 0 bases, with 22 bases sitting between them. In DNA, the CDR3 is TGTGCCATCAGGGCTGGGGCCCAAGGGGCTCCTAGCACAGATACGCAGTATTTT. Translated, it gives CAIRAGAQGAPSTDTQYF.

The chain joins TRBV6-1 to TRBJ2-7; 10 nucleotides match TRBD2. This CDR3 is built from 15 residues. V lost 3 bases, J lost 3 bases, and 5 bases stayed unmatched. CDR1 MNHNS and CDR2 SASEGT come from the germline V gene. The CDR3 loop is CASSDSVAGGYEQYF. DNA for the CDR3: TGTGCCAGCAGTGACTCGGTAGCGGGAGGCTACGAGCAGTACTTC.

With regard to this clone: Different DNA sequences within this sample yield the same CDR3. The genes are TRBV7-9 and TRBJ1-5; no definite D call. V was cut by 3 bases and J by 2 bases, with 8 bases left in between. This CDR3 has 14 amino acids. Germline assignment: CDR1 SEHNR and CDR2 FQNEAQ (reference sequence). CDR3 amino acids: CASSLGGGNQPQHF. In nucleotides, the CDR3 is TGTGCCAGCAGCTTGGGTGGAGGCAATCAGCCCCAGCATTTT. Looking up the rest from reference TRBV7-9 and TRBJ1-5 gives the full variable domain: DTGVSQNPRHKITKRGQNVTFRCDPISEHNRLYWYRQTLGQGPEFLTYFQNEAQLEKSRLLSDRFSAERPKGSFSTLEIQRTEQGDSAMYLCASSLGGGNQPQHFGDGTRLSIL.

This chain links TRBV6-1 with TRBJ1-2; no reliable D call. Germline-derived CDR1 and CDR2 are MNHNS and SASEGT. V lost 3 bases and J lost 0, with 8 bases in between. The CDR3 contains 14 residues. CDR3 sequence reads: CASSDRSSNYGYTF. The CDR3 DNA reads TGTGCCAGCAGTGACAGGTCTTCTAACTATGGCTACACCTTC.

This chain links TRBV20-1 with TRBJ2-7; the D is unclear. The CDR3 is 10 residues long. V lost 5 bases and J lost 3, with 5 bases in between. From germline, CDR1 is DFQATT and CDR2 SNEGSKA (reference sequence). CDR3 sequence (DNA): TGCAGTGCTGCTAACTACGAGCAGTACTTC. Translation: CSAANYEQYF.

CDR3 in DNA: TGTGCCAGCAGTTTCAAGCGGGACATTACCTATGGCTACACCTTC. It yields the protein CASSFKRDITYGYTF. V gene TRBV2 combines with J gene TRBJ1-2; D might be TRBD1 (6 bases). The CDR3 spans 15 residues. Germline V gene data show CDR1 as SNHLY and CDR2 as FYNNEI. Trimming left V 5 bases short and J 4 bases short, with 17 bases between. Full variable domain (remainder filled in from reference TRBV2 and TRBJ1-2): EPEVTQTPSHQVTQMGQEVILRCVPISNHLYFYWYRQILGQKVEFLVSFYNNEISEKSEIFDDQFSVERPDGSNFTLKIRSTKLEDSAMYFCASSFKRDITYGYTFGSGTRLTVV.

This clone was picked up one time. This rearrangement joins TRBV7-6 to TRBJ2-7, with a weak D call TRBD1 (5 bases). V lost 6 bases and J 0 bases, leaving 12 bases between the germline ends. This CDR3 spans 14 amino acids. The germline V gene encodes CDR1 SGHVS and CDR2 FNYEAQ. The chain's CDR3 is CASSSQEYSYEQYF. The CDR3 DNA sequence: TGTGCCAGCAGTTCACAGGAATACTCCTACGAGCAGTACTTC.

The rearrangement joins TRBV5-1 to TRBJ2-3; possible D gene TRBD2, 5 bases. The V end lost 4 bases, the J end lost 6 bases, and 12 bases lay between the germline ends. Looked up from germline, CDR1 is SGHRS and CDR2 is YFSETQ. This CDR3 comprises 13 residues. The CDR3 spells CASSETIADTQYF. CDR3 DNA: TGCGCCAGCAGCGAGACTATAGCGGATACGCAGTATTTT.

CDR3 region: CASSQDTGGREKLFF. The CDR3, as DNA: TGTGCCAGCAGCCAAGATACAGGGGGTCGTGAAAAACTGTTTTTT. This chain uses TRBV4-2 with TRBJ1-4; 8 nucleotides align to TRBD1. V shed 0 bases, J shed 7 bases, and the junction held 4 bases outside the gene matches. The CDR3 totals 15 residues. The V gene's germline CDR1 is LGHNA and CDR2 YNFKEQ.

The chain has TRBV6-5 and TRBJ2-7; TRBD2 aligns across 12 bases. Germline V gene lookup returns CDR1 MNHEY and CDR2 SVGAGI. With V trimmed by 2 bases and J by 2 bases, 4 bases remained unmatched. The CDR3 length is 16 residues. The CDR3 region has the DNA TGTGCCAGCAGTTACGGGACTAGCGGGCTGACCTACGAGCAGTACTTC. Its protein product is CASSYGTSGLTYEQYF.

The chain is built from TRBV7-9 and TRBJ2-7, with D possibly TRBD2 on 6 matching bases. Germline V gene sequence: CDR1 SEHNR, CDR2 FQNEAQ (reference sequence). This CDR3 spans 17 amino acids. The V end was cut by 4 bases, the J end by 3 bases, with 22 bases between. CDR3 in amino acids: CASSSAPPTRGNYEQYF. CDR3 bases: TGTGCCAGCAGCTCAGCCCCACCTACGCGGGGTAACTACGAGCAGTACTTC.

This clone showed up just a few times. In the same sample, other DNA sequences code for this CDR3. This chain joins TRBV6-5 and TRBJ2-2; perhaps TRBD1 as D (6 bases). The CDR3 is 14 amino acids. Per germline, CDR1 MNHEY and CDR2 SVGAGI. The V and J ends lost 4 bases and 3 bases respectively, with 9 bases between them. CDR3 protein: CASSSGQYTGELFF. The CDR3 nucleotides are TGTGCCAGCAGTTCTGGACAGTACACCGGGGAGCTGTTTTTT.

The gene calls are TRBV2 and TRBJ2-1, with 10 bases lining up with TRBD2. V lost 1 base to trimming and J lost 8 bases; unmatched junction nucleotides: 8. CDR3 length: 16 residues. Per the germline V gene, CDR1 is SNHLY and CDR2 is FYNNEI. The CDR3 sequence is CASSEGLAGVRDEQFF. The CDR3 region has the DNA TGTGCCAGCAGTGAAGGGCTAGCGGGAGTACGCGATGAGCAGTTCTTC.

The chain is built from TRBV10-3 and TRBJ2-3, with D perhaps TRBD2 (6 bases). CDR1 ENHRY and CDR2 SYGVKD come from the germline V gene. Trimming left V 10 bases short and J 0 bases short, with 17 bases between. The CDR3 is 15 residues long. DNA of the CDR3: TGTGCCACCGCCCTAGGCGGGACTAGCACAGATACGCAGTATTTT. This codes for CATALGGTSTDTQYF.

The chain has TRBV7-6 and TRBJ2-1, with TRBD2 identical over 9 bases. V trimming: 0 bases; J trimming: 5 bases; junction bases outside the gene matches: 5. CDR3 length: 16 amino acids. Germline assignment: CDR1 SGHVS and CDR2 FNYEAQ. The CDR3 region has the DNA TGTGCCAGCAGCTTAGCGAGACTAGCGGCTCACAATGAGCAGTTCTTC. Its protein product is CASSLARLAAHNEQFF.